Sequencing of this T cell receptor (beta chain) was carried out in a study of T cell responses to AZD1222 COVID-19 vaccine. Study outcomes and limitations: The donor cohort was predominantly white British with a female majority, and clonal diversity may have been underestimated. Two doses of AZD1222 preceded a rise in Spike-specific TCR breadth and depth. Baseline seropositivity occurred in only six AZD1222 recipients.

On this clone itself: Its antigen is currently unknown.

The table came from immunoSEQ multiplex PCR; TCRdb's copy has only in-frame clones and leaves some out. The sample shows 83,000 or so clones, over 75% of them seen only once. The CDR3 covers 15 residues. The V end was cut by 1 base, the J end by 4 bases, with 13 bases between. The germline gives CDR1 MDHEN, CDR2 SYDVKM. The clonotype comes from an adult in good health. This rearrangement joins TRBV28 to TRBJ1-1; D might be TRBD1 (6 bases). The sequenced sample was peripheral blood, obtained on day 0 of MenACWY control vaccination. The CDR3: CASSLFGGEATEAFF. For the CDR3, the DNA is TGTGCCAGCAGTTTATTTGGGGGCGAGGCCACTGAAGCTTTCTTT.